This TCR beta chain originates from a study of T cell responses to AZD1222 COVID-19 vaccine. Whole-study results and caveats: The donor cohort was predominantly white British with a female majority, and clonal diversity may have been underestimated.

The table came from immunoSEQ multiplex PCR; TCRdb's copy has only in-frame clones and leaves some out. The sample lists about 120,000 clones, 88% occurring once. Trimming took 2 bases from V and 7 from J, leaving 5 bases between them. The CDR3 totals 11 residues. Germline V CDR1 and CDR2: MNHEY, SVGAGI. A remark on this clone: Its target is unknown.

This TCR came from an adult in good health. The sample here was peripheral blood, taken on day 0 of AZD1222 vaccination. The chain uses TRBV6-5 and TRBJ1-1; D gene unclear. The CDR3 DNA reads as TGTGCCAGCAGTTACCGCGATGAAGCTTTCTTT. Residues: CASSYRDEAFF.